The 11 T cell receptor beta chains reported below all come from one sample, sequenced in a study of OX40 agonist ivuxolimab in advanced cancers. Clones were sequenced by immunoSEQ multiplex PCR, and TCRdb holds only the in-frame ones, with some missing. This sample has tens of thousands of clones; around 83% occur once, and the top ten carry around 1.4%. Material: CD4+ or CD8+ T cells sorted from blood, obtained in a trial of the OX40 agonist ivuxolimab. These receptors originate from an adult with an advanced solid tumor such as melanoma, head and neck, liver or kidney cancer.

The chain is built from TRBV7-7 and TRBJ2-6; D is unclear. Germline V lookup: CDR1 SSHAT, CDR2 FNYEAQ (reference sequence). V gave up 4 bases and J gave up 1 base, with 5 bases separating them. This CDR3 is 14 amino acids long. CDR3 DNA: TGTGCCAGCAGCTCATTTTCTGGGGCCAACGTCCTGACTTTC. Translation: CASSSFSGANVLTF.

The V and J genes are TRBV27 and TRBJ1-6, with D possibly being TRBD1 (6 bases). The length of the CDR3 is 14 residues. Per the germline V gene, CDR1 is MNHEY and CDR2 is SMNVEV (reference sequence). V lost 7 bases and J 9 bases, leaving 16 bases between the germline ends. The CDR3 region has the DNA TGTGCCAGCACCGCAAGGGGGGGAGGTTCACCCCTCCACTTT. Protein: CASTARGGGSPLHF.

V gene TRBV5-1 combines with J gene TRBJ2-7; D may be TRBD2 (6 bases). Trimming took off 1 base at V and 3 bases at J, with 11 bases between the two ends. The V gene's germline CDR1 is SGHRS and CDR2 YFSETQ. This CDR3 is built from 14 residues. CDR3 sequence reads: CASSLRGEDYEQYF. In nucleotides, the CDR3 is TGCGCCAGCAGCTTGAGAGGGGAGGACTACGAGCAGTACTTC.

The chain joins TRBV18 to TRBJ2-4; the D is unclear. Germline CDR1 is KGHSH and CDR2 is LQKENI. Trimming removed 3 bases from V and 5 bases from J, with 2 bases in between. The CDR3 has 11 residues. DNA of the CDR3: TGTGCCAGCTCACCCCAAAACATTCAGTACTTC. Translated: CASSPQNIQYF. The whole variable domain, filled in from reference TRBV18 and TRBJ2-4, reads NAGVMQNPRHLVRRRGQEARLRCSPMKGHSHVYWYRQLPEEGLKFMVYLQKENIIDESGMPKERFSAEFPKEGPSILRIQQVVRGDSAAYFCASSPQNIQYFGAGTRLSVL.

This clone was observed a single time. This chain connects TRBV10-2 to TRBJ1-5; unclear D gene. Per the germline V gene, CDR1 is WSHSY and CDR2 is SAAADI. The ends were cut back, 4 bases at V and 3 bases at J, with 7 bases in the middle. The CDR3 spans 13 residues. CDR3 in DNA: TGCGCCAGCAGTGGGGCTGCCAATCAGCCCCAGCATTTT. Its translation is CASSGAANQPQHF.

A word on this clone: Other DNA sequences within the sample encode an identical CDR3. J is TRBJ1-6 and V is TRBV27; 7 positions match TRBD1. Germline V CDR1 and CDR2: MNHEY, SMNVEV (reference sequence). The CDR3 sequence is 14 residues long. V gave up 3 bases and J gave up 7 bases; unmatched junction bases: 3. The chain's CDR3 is CASSFQGGNSPLHF. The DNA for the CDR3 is TGTGCCAGCAGTTTCCAGGGGGGCAATTCACCCCTCCACTTT.

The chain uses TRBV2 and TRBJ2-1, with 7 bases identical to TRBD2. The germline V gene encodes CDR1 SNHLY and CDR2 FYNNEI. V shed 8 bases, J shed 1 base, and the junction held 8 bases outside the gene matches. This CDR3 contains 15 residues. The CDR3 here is CASDALGGSYNEQFF. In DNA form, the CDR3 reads TGTGCCAGCGACGCCTTGGGGGGGTCCTACAATGAGCAGTTCTTC.

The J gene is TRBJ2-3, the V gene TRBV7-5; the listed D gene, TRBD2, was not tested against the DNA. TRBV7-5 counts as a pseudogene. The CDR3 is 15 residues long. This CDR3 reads CVRSLQRWYTDTQYF. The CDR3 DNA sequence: TGTGTCAGAAGCTTACAGCGTTGGTACACAGATACGCAGTATTTT.

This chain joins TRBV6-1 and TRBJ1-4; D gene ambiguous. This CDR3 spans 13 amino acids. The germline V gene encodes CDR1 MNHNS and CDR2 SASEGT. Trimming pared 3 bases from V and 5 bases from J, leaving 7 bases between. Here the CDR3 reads CASSDRQNEKLFF. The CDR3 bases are TGTGCCAGCAGTGACAGGCAAAATGAAAAACTGTTTTTT.

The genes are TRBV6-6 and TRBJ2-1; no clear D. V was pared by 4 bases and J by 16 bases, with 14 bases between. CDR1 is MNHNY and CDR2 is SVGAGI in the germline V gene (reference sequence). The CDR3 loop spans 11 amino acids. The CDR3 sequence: CASSSGLLSFF. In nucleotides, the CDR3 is TGTGCCAGCAGTTCTGGCCTTCTATCCTTCTTC.

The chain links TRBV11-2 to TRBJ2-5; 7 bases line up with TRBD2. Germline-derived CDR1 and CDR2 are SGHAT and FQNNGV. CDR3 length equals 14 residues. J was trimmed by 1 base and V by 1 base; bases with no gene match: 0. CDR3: CASSLAGGQETQYF. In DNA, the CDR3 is TGTGCCAGCAGCTTAGCGGGGGGCCAAGAGACCCAGTACTTC.